This T cell receptor (beta chain) was captured in a study of Ad26.COV2.S vaccination and SARS-CoV-2 variants. The overall study: The COV1001 Ad26.COV2.S trial arm included the donor.

Treatment denoted: roughly 18 received Ad26.COV2.S at low or high dose, single or two shots; 5 received placebo; per-sample allocation not given. Sampling took place 63 days after the first vaccine or placebo injection. Method: immunoSEQ multiplex PCR; TCRdb's copy keeps in-frame clones and lacks some. This table has roughly 380,000 clones, about nine tenths appearing once. CDR3 length: 14 amino acids. V dropped 0 bases and J dropped 4; count of bases not matched to a gene: 3. CDR1 is SGHKS, CDR2 YYEKEE, per germline (reference sequence). This TCR came from a person between 18 and 59 years old who received the Ad26.COV2.S COVID-19 vaccine or a placebo. V is TRBV5-5 and J is TRBJ1-1; 7 nucleotides align to TRBD1. Sequencing was performed on peripheral blood, taken in a trial of Ad26.COV2.S vaccine versus placebo. The CDR3 here is CASSLVQGLTEAFF. CDR3 in DNA: TGTGCCAGCAGCTTGGTACAGGGGCTCACTGAAGCTTTCTTT.